The sequence of this TCR beta chain was determined in a study of T cells in Graves' hyperthyroidism and ophthalmopathy. CDR1 is LNHDA, CDR2 SQIVND, per germline (reference sequence). The CDR3 extends over 16 amino acids. Trimming left V 7 bases short and J 5 bases short, with 21 bases between. RNA transcripts were the template for amplifying TCR beta CDR3 regions. HTBI primers were the set used in a first-round RT-PCR of the TCR CDR3. TCRdb recomputed calls from the multiplex PCR reads with MiXCR, one row per CDR3 protein. The sample records under 250,000 distinct CDR3 sequences, over 20% being singletons.

Input material: blood. This clonotype was sampled from a woman aged 40 to 49 with Graves' ophthalmopathy. The chain couples TRBV19 to TRBJ1-5; D unclear. CDR3 region: CASNIVVGGYDQPQHF. The CDR3 nucleotides are TGTGCCAGTAATATTGTAGTCGGAGGGTACGATCAGCCCCAGCATTTT.